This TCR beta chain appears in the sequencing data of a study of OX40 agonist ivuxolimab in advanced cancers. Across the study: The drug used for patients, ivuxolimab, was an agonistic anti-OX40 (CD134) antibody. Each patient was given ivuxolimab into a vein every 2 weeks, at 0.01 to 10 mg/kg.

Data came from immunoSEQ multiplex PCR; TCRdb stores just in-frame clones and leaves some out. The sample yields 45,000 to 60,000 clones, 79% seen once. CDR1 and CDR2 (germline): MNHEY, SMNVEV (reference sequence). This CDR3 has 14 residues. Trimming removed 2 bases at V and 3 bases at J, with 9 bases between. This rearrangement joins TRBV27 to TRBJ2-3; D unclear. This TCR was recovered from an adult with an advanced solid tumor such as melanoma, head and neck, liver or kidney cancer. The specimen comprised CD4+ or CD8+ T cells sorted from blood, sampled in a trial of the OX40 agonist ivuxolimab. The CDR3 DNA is TGTGCCAGCAGTTTAACTTTGGGTACAGATACGCAGTATTTT. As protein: CASSLTLGTDTQYF.